This TCR beta chain was recovered during a study of PD-L1 blockade in urothelial cancer. The length of the CDR3 is 12 residues. Germline lookup yields CDR1 MNHNS and CDR2 SASEGT. V dropped 8 bases and J dropped 5 bases, with 12 bases sitting between them. TCRdb's copy holds only in-frame clones and misses some; the assay was immunoSEQ multiplex PCR. The table includes approximately 58,000 clones, around 79% detected once. This specimen consisted of PBMCs, obtained around atezolizumab (anti-PD-L1) treatment. The sequence was obtained from a man between 65 and 80 years old with urothelial cancer. The chain carries TRBV6-1 and TRBJ1-1; TRBD1 might be the D (6 bases). CDR3 in amino acids: CASRFRGTEAFF. In DNA, the CDR3 is TGTGCCAGCCGATTCAGGGGAACTGAAGCTTTCTTT.